The rows below give T cell receptor beta chains drawn from one sample of a study of tumor-infiltrating lymphocytes in primary liver carcinoma. TCRdb analysed the multiplex PCR reads with MiXCR anew, one entry per CDR3 protein. The table includes more than 150,000 distinct CDR3 sequences, about 60% detected once. Sample: peripheral blood. These receptors all stem from a middle-aged man with primary liver carcinoma and hepatitis B virus infection. CDR3s include the opening cysteine and the closing phenylalanine or tryptophan. Fields, in order: V gene, CDR3 length, clone size, J gene, D gene, CDR3 protein, CDR3 DNA. D genes are given only for firm matches. Where a row states a size, it is once, few, many or the class of an expanded clone; other rows omit it.

TRBV6-2/TRBV6-3	15	few	TRBJ2-2	NA	CASSPPSGNTGELFF	TGTGCCAGCAGTCCTCCCAGCGGCAACACCGGGGAGCTGTTTTTT
TRBV6-5	14	many	TRBJ2-7	NA	CASRRGPSSYEQYF	TGTGCCAGCAGAAGGGGACCGAGCTCCTACGAGCAGTACTTC
TRBV11-2	17	NA	TRBJ2-1	TRBD2	CASSPGTSGRINNGQFF	TGTGCCAGCAGCCCCGGGACTAGCGGGAGAATCAACAATGGACAGTTCTTC
TRBV6-6	20	few	TRBJ1-6	NA	CASSYARGSGPQPMNSPLHF	TGTGCCAGCAGTTACGCCAGGGGAAGCGGGCCTCAGCCCATGAATTCACCCCTCCACTTT
TRBV29-1	13	many	TRBJ2-5	NA	CSAGGGSQETQYF	TGCAGCGCCGGAGGAGGTAGCCAAGAGACCCAGTACTTC
TRBV10-1	16	NA	TRBJ2-3	TRBD2	CARSEGTSSSGDTQYF	TGCGCCCGCAGTGAGGGGACTAGCTCCTCCGGAGATACGCAGTATTTT
TRBV29-1	14	NA	TRBJ2-1	NA	CNVGGGGVYNEHFF	TGCAACGTTGGGGGCGGAGGTGTGTACAATGAGCACTTCTTC
TRBV29-1	16	few	TRBJ2-3	TRBD2	CSVPYLAGAQTDTQYF	TGCAGCGTTCCATATCTAGCGGGCGCACAGACAGATACGCAGTATTTT
TRBV4-2	14	NA	TRBJ2-1	TRBD2	CASGREISGREQFF	TGTGCCAGCGGAAGAGAGATTAGCGGGAGAGAGCAGTTCTTC
TRBV7-9	12	few	TRBJ2-7	NA	CASSLRGYEQYF	TGTGCCAGCAGCTTAAGGGGCTACGAGCAGTACTTC
TRBV11-2	16	NA	TRBJ2-1	TRBD2	CASSFRLTGGPDEQFF	TGTGCCAGCAGCTTTAGACTAACGGGAGGGCCGGACGAGCAGTTCTTC
TRBV4-1	16	NA	TRBJ1-6	NA	CASRIGVLQGNSPLHF	TGCGCCAGCAGAATTGGGGTACTCCAGGGAAATTCACCCCTCCACTTT
TRBV12-3/TRBV12-4	15	NA	TRBJ2-3	TRBD2	CASTPLAGTADTQYF	TGTGCCAGCACCCCATTAGCGGGAACGGCAGATACGCAGTATTTT
TRBV12-3/TRBV12-4	13	NA	TRBJ2-5	NA	CASSPRTEETQYF	TGTGCCAGCAGTCCCCGGACAGAAGAGACCCAGTACTTC
TRBV6-1	15	few	TRBJ2-1	NA	CASSEDPGTYNEQFF	TGTGCCAGCAGTGAGGACCCCGGGACCTACAATGAGCAGTTCTTC
TRBV6-2/TRBV6-3	12	once	TRBJ2-7	NA	CATSYEFSKQYF	TGTGCCACCAGCTACGAATTCTCCAAGCAGTACTTC
TRBV11-2	12	NA	TRBJ2-6	NA	CASGAGANVPTF	TGTGCCAGCGGGGCTGGGGCCAACGTCCCGACTTTC
TRBV11-2	15	NA	TRBJ2-2	NA	CASSLEGRGTGELFF	TGTGCCAGTAGCTTGGAGGGCCGCGGCACCGGGGAGCTGTTTTTT
TRBV6-6	19	NA	TRBJ2-1	TRBD2	CASSYSRGRGTSGYNEQFF	TGTGCCAGCAGTTACTCGCGGGGGCGGGGGACTAGCGGCTACAATGAGCAGTTCTTC
TRBV12-3/TRBV12-4	13	few	TRBJ2-5	TRBD2	CASSLRGVETQYF	TGTGCCAGCAGCCTTCGGGGGGTGGAGACCCAGTACTTC
TRBV10-3	15	NA	TRBJ1-5	TRBD1	CAISENRGEGQPQHF	TGTGCCATCAGTGAAAACAGGGGAGAAGGTCAGCCCCAGCATTTT
TRBV7-8	17	NA	TRBJ2-1	TRBD2	CASSLVLAGGPGDEQFF	TGTGCCAGCAGCTTAGTACTAGCGGGAGGGCCTGGGGATGAGCAGTTCTTC
TRBV11-2	17	once	TRBJ2-1	NA	CASSLPWSACDGNEQFF	TGTGCCAGCAGCTTACCATGGTCGGCGTGTGATGGGAATGAGCAGTTCTTT
TRBV11-2	16	many	TRBJ2-1	TRBD2	CASSLEAGGSYNEQFF	TGTGCCAGCAGCTTAGAGGCGGGAGGGTCCTACAATGAGCAGTTCTTC
TRBV14	16	few	TRBJ2-1	TRBD2	CASRRISGMERDEQFF	TGTGCCAGCAGGAGGATTAGCGGGATGGAAAGGGATGAGCAGTTCTTC
TRBV2	13	few	TRBJ2-2	NA	CASMEGRTGELFF	TGTGCCAGCATGGAGGGGAGGACCGGGGAGCTGTTTTTT
TRBV4-1	15	NA	TRBJ1-1	NA	CASSTDPFMVTEAFF	TGCGCCAGCAGCACCGATCCTTTCATGGTAACTGAAGCTTTCTTT
TRBV4-1	14	NA	TRBJ2-7	TRBD1	CASSQGTGAREQYF	TGCGCCAGCAGCCAGGGGACAGGGGCGCGCGAGCAGTACTTC
TRBV7-8	16	NA	TRBJ1-1	NA	CASSLDRATRYTEAFF	TGTGCCAGCAGCTTAGACCGGGCAACCCGCTACACTGAAGCTTTCTTT
TRBV12-3/TRBV12-4	15	NA	TRBJ2-3	TRBD2	CTSSPQRDGRYAQYF	TGTACCAGCAGCCCACAGCGGGACGGGCGTTACGCGCAGTATTTT
TRBV29-1	13	NA	TRBJ2-3	TRBD1	CSTENRGFRTQYF	TGCAGCACTGAGAACAGGGGTTTTCGTACGCAGTATTTT
TRBV29-1	12	NA	TRBJ2-4	NA	CSVDGARNIQYF	TGCAGCGTTGACGGGGCGAGGAACATTCAGTACTTC
TRBV7-9	12	many	TRBJ1-5	NA	CASSPSNQPQHF	TGCGCCAGCAGTCCTAGCAATCAGCCCCAGCATTTT
TRBV11-2	19	NA	TRBJ1-2	TRBD1	CASSPRDSSPSKVGYGYTF	TGTGCCAGCAGCCCCCGGGACAGCTCGCCCTCCAAAGTTGGCTATGGCTACACCTTC
TRBV11-2	12	many	TRBJ1-4	TRBD1	CASGTGNEKLFF	TGTGCCAGCGGGACAGGGAATGAAAAACTGTTTTTT
TRBV12-3/TRBV12-4	13	NA	TRBJ2-1	NA	CASSPLGRSEQFF	TGTGCCAGCAGTCCATTGGGACGAAGCGAGCAGTTCTTC
TRBV6-1	15	few	TRBJ2-7	TRBD2	CASSEAVSGRAEQYF	TGTGCCAGCAGTGAAGCGGTAAGCGGGAGGGCCGAGCAGTACTTC
TRBV4-2	17	NA	TRBJ2-5	NA	CASSQESRQGGVETKYF	TGTGCCAGCAGCCAAGAATCACGACAGGGAGGTGTAGAGACCAAGTACTTC
TRBV10-2	19	NA	TRBJ2-6	NA	CASSPGIMAGFSGANVLTF	TGCGCCAGCAGCCCCGGAATAATGGCGGGGTTCTCTGGGGCCAACGTCCTGACTTTC
TRBV6-5	15	NA	TRBJ2-7	TRBD2	CACSYSGTSSYEQYF	TGTGCCTGCAGTTACTCGGGGACTAGCTCCTACGAGCAGTACTTC
TRBV11-2	15	NA	TRBJ2-1	NA	CASSGPGLCHNEQFF	TGTGCCAGCAGCGGCCCGGGACTGTGTCACAATGAGCAGTTCTTC
TRBV6-5	15	NA	TRBJ2-3	NA	CAGSYRAGGTDTQYF	TGTGCCGGCAGTTACCGGGCAGGGGGCACAGATACGCAGTATTTT